The 31 T cell receptor beta chains below all came from one sample that was sequenced in a study of CD8 T cells in ankylosing spondylitis. TCRdb reprocessed the 5' RACE reads with MiXCR, giving one entry per CDR3 protein. The data contain some 350,000 distinct CDR3 sequences, approximately 14% of them singletons. The sequencing sample was made of blood, either unsorted or a sorted T cell fraction (not recorded which). These receptors originate from a male donor with ankylosing spondylitis or in good health (not recorded which).

This clonotype appeared a few times. V is TRBV20-1 and J is TRBJ2-3, with D maybe TRBD2 (6 bases). Germline lookup yields CDR1 DFQATT and CDR2 SNEGSKA (reference sequence). The CDR3 is 14 amino acids. Trimming left V 3 bases short and J 4 bases short, with 14 bases between. CDR3 sequence (DNA): TGCAGTGCTAGCGGGGCGGGAAGGTCAGATACGCAGTATTTT. Protein: CSASGAGRSDTQYF.

The rearrangement uses TRBV3-1 and TRBJ2-7, with unresolved D. The ends were cut back, 4 bases at V and 0 bases at J, with 4 bases in the middle. There are 12 residues in the CDR3. The V gene's germline CDR1 is LGHDT and CDR2 YNNKEL (reference sequence). The CDR3: CASSRHSYEQYF. The CDR3 region has the DNA TGTGCCAGCAGCCGGCACTCCTACGAGCAGTACTTC.

The V gene is TRBV7-2, the J gene TRBJ2-3; 8 nucleotides agree with TRBD2. Trimming at V came to 2 bases and at J to 5 bases, leaving 9 bases not matched to a gene. Germline assignment: CDR1 SGHTA and CDR2 FQGNSA. The CDR3 length is 16 residues. The CDR3 bases are TGTGCCAGCAGCTTAAGGACAGCGGGGGCCCTAGATACGCAGTATTTT. Translated: CASSLRTAGALDTQYF.

The V gene is TRBV5-1, the J gene TRBJ2-1, with D perhaps given as TRBD1 or TRBD2 (6 bases each). Germline CDR1 and CDR2: SGHRS and YFSETQ. Trimming shortened V by 5 bases and J by 8 bases, and 20 bases separated the two germline ends. The CDR3 runs 15 residues. The CDR3 bases are TGCGCCAGCAGGCCTACCGGAGGGGGTGGAGATGAGCAGTTCTTC. This codes for CASRPTGGGGDEQFF.

The V gene is TRBV19, the J gene TRBJ2-7; D call uncertain. V was clipped by 5 bases and J by 4 bases, with 18 bases between them. CDR3 length: 15 residues. From germline, CDR1 is LNHDA and CDR2 SQIVND (reference sequence). Written as DNA, the CDR3 is TGTGCCAGTAGTGCTACCGGGCCTGCGGTTTACGAGCAGTACTTC. This codes for CASSATGPAVYEQYF.

This clonotype was picked up a small number of times. The J gene is TRBJ1-2, the V gene TRBV12-3 or TRBV12-4; D unresolved. Trimming took off 5 bases at V and 3 bases at J, with 16 bases between the two ends. The CDR3 sequence is 15 residues long. CDR3: CASSPGKVGYYGYTF. The DNA for the CDR3 is TGTGCCAGCAGTCCGGGCAAGGTCGGCTACTATGGCTACACCTTC.

This clonotype was seen a few times. The V gene is TRBV7-2, the J gene TRBJ1-1; D is ambiguous. Trimming removed 6 bases from V and 3 bases from J, with 5 bases in between. This CDR3 is built from 11 residues. The V gene's germline CDR1 is SGHTA and CDR2 FQGNSA. In DNA form, the CDR3 reads TGTGCCAGCAGGGCCGACACTGAAGCTTTCTTT. As protein: CASRADTEAFF.

V usage is TRBV12-3 or TRBV12-4 and J usage is TRBJ2-7; D is uncertain. The CDR3 is made up of 11 amino acids. V lost 5 bases and J lost 5, with 7 bases in between. This CDR3 reads CASSLQHEQYF. The DNA for the CDR3 is TGTGCCAGCAGTCTACAACACGAGCAGTACTTC.

This clonotype was counted a few times. The V gene is TRBV4-2, the J gene TRBJ2-1; no clear D. The V and J ends lost 0 bases and 0 bases respectively, with 9 bases between them. Germline lookup yields CDR1 LGHNA and CDR2 YNFKEQ. The CDR3 is 16 amino acids. Here the CDR3 reads CASSQDMRSSYNEQFF. CDR3 DNA sequence: TGTGCCAGCAGCCAAGATATGAGGAGCTCCTACAATGAGCAGTTCTTC.

This clonotype was detected only a few times. The genes are TRBV12-3 or TRBV12-4 and TRBJ1-6; D ambiguous. The germline V and J ends were trimmed by 5 bases and 7 bases, with 12 bases remaining between them. The CDR3 extends over 14 amino acids. CDR3 coding DNA: TGTGCCAGCAGTAACCGGCGGGTAAATTCACCCCTCCACTTT. This codes for CASSNRRVNSPLHF.

The V call is TRBV6-2 or TRBV6-3, the J call TRBJ2-7; TRBD2 agrees at 13 bases. Germline-derived CDR1 and CDR2 are MNHEY and SVGEGT. After removal of 2 bases from V and 4 bases from J, the junction contained 5 bases not matched to a gene. The CDR3 runs to 16 residues. The CDR3 region is CASSYLRLAGGYEQYF. The CDR3 nucleotides read TGTGCCAGCAGTTACCTCCGACTAGCGGGGGGTTACGAGCAGTACTTC.

The V gene is TRBV5-1, the J gene TRBJ2-5, with D unresolved. Trimming removed 2 bases from V and 1 base from J, with 9 bases in between. CDR1 is SGHRS and CDR2 is YFSETQ in the germline V gene. The CDR3 is 14 residues long. CDR3 nucleotides: TGCGCCAGCAGCTTCAACAAGCCCCAAGAGACCCAGTACTTC. Its translation: CASSFNKPQETQYF.

This clonotype was seen a handful of times. The chain recombines TRBV20-1 with TRBJ2-2, with 7 bases lining up with TRBD1. The CDR3 totals 15 residues. Per the germline V gene, CDR1 is DFQATT and CDR2 is SNEGSKA (reference sequence). Trimming removed 2 bases from V and 1 base from J; junction bases left unmatched: 4. CDR3 bases: TGCAGTGCTAGACCGGGACAGATGAACACCGGGGAGCTGTTTTTT. The encoded protein is CSARPGQMNTGELFF.

In this sample, this clonotype turned up many times. The V gene is TRBV5-1, the J gene TRBJ1-1; 8 nucleotides line up with TRBD1. This CDR3 has 15 residues. Germline trimming cut 4 bases from V and 4 bases from J; bases unmatched to any gene: 9. The germline V gene encodes CDR1 SGHRS and CDR2 YFSETQ. CDR3 nucleotide sequence: TGCGCCAGCAGCGGCCGGACAGGGTCGGGCACTGAAGCTTTCTTT. It is translated as CASSGRTGSGTEAFF. The full variable domain, in which reference TRBV5-1 and TRBJ1-1 provide the parts outside the CDR3, is KAGVTQTPRYLIKTRGQQVTLSCSPISGHRSVSWYQQTPGQGLQFLFEYFSETQRNKGNFPGRFSGRQFSNSRSEMNVSTLELGDSALYLCASSGRTGSGTEAFFGQGTRLTVV.

This clonotype has just a few counts. V usage is TRBV12-3 or TRBV12-4 and J usage is TRBJ1-2, with D perhaps matching TRBD1 (6 bases). V lost 6 bases, J lost 4 bases, and 12 bases lay in between. This CDR3 contains 13 residues. CDR3 sequence reads: CASREEGGYGYTF. The CDR3, as DNA: TGTGCCAGCAGAGAGGAAGGGGGCTATGGCTACACCTTC.

There are a few counts of this clonotype. The rearrangement links TRBV12-3 or TRBV12-4 to TRBJ2-1; a possible D gene is TRBD2 (5 bases). CDR3 length: 15 amino acids. The germline V and J ends were trimmed by 10 bases and 2 bases, with 18 bases remaining between them. The CDR3: CATSLGGITYNEQFF. CDR3 nucleotide sequence: TGTGCCACCTCCCTCGGAGGTATAACCTACAATGAGCAGTTCTTC.

This clonotype occurred a few times. The chain is built from TRBV3-1 and TRBJ1-5; D ambiguous. V lost 0 bases, J lost 5 bases, and 11 bases lay in between. This CDR3 comprises 15 residues. The V gene's germline CDR1 is LGHDT and CDR2 YNNKEL (reference sequence). The CDR3 DNA reads TGTGCCAGCAGCCAAGATTTACGGCGGGATCAGCCCCAGCATTTT. Residues: CASSQDLRRDQPQHF.

On this clonotype: One end of the junction fails to match germline, which may point to a read error. V and J are TRBV29-1 and TRBJ2-3, with a tentative D call TRBD2 (6 bases). The CDR3 runs to 14 residues. Germline V gives CDR1 SQVTM, CDR2 ANQGSEA. CDR3: CSVEALSGTDTQYF. In nucleotides, the CDR3 is TGCAGCGTTGAAGCGCTTAGCGGCACCGATACGCAGTATTTT.

This clonotype has more than one count but fewer than ten. The chain couples TRBV29-1 to TRBJ2-3; TRBD2 aligns across 7 bases. Germline-derived CDR1 and CDR2 are SQVTM and ANQGSEA. V was pared by 3 bases and J by 3 bases, with 6 bases of the junction left unmatched. This CDR3 has 14 amino acids. The CDR3 nucleotides are TGCAGCGTTGACGGATGGGGGGGTACAGATACGCAGTATTTT. It is translated as CSVDGWGGTDTQYF.

The chain employs TRBV11-2 and TRBJ2-2; the D gene is possibly TRBD2 (6 bases). Deletions cut 5 bases from V and 6 bases from J, with 19 bases between. The CDR3 totals 16 residues. CDR1 and CDR2 from the germline V gene are SGHAT and FQNNGV. The CDR3 loop is CASSRIGGTQAGELFF. CDR3 sequence (DNA): TGTGCCAGCAGCCGTATCGGGGGTACCCAGGCCGGGGAGCTGTTTTTT.

V and J are TRBV30 and TRBJ2-3, with 7 bases fitting TRBD1. The CDR3 extends over 14 amino acids. With 1 base clipped from V and 5 bases from J, the junction kept 6 bases outside the gene matches. Germline-derived CDR1 and CDR2 are GTSNPN and SVGIG (reference sequence). In DNA form, the CDR3 reads TGTGCCTGGAGTGCAGACAGGGCTATAGATACGCAGTATTTT. Its translation: CAWSADRAIDTQYF. Complete variable domain (other parts from reference TRBV30 and TRBJ2-3): SQTIHQWPATLVQPVGSPLSLECTVEGTSNPNLYWYRQAAGRGLQLLFYSVGIGQISSEVPQNLSASRPQDRQFILSSKKLLLSDSGFYLCAWSADRAIDTQYFGPGTRLTVL.

The gene calls are TRBV5-1 and TRBJ2-1; tentatively, D is TRBD1 (5 bases). Germline loops: CDR1 SGHRS, CDR2 YFSETQ. Trimming pared 5 bases from V and 1 base from J, leaving 10 bases between. The CDR3 runs 14 residues. The CDR3 reads CASRQAESYNEQFF. The CDR3 bases are TGCGCCAGCAGACAGGCGGAATCCTACAATGAGCAGTTCTTC.

V is TRBV20-1 and J is TRBJ1-5, with 7 bases aligning to TRBD1. Trimming took 6 bases from V and 6 from J; bases not matched to a gene: 11. The V gene's germline CDR1 is DFQATT and CDR2 SNEGSKA (reference sequence). The CDR3 length is 14 residues. For the CDR3, the DNA is TGCAGTGCCACTGACAGGGCGTGGGGTCAGCCCCAGCATTTT. Its translation is CSATDRAWGQPQHF.

In this sample, this clonotype turned up a few times. This rearrangement joins TRBV12-3 or TRBV12-4 to TRBJ2-5; tentative D call: TRBD1 (6 bases). CDR3 length equals 14 residues. Trimming removed 6 bases from V and 1 base from J, with 12 bases in between. The CDR3 is CASSPDRSQETQYF. CDR3 nucleotide sequence: TGTGCCAGCAGCCCAGACAGGTCCCAAGAGACCCAGTACTTC.

The rearrangement uses TRBV12-3 or TRBV12-4 and TRBJ1-2; D unresolved. The V end was cut by 3 bases, the J end by 8 bases, with 13 bases between. This CDR3 spans 13 amino acids. CDR3 sequence: CASSFRVAGGYTF. CDR3 coding DNA: TGTGCCAGCAGTTTCCGAGTAGCGGGCGGCTACACCTTC.

The sample holds a few counts of this clonotype. The chain joins TRBV5-1 to TRBJ2-5, with TRBD2 matching 8 bases. The V segment lost 4 bases and the J segment 2 bases; nucleotides outside the gene matches: 4. The CDR3 is 14 amino acids. In germline, CDR1 is SGHRS, CDR2 YFSETQ. CDR3 in DNA: TGCGCCAGCAGCCCAGCGGGAGTACAAGAGACCCAGTACTTC. Translation: CASSPAGVQETQYF.

The V and J genes are TRBV27 and TRBJ2-6, with D unresolved. The CDR3 is made up of 14 amino acids. V was cut by 6 bases and J by 2 bases, with 8 bases left in between. Looked up from germline, CDR1 is MNHEY and CDR2 is SMNVEV (reference sequence). For the CDR3, the DNA is TGTGCCAGCAGGGGCTTCACTGGGGCCAACGTCCTGACTTTC. This encodes CASRGFTGANVLTF.

This clonotype showed up many times. The rearrangement joins TRBV6-5 to TRBJ2-2; 9 bases align to TRBD1. Germline V CDR1 and CDR2: MNHEY, SVGAGI. V lost 4 bases to trimming and J lost 3 bases; unmatched junction nucleotides: 0. This CDR3 comprises 14 residues. CDR3 in amino acids: CASSWTGDTGELFF. CDR3 nucleotide sequence: TGTGCCAGCAGTTGGACAGGGGACACCGGGGAGCTGTTTTTT.

The chain combines TRBV11-3 with TRBJ2-2; D is unresolved. The V end lost 1 base, the J end lost 7 bases, and 7 bases lay between the germline ends. The CDR3 length is 13 residues. Germline V lookup: CDR1 SGHNT, CDR2 YENEEA. In DNA, the CDR3 is TGTGCCAGCAGCTTAGGGCTTGACGGGGAGCTGTTTTTT. Translated: CASSLGLDGELFF.

This clonotype showed up just a few times. The chain employs TRBV5-6 and TRBJ2-2; 12 bases agree with TRBD2. V lost 0 bases, J lost 3 bases, and 3 bases stayed unmatched. The germline gives CDR1 SGHDT, CDR2 YYEEEE. CDR3 size: 17 residues. CDR3 protein: CASSLGLAGAYTGELFF. The CDR3 nucleotides read TGTGCCAGCAGCTTGGGACTAGCGGGGGCCTACACCGGGGAGCTGTTTTTT.

This clonotype showed up many times. The V call is TRBV20-1, the J call TRBJ2-3, with D perhaps TRBD2 (5 bases). Trimming stripped 0 bases from V and 8 bases from J, with 9 bases between. Per germline, CDR1 DFQATT and CDR2 SNEGSKA (reference sequence). This CDR3 has 12 amino acids. CDR3 sequence reads: CSARDLEATQYF. The CDR3 DNA follows: TGCAGTGCTAGAGATTTGGAGGCTACGCAGTATTTT.